This TCR beta chain was identified during a study of Ad26.COV2.S vaccination and SARS-CoV-2 variants (dated by TCRdb to 2020 to 2023). Regarding the study in general: Vaccine-arm donors were drawn from COV1001, a multicentre, randomized, double-blind, placebo-controlled phase I-IIa trial of Ad26.COV2.S in healthy adults. Ad26.COV2.S was given intramuscularly at 5x10^10 or 1x10^11 viral particles, as a single shot or as two shots 56 days apart. The specificity and breadth of SARS-CoV-2-reactive T cell receptors after Ad26.COV2.S vaccination were assessed by TCRbeta repertoire sequencing. The TCR-sequenced set comprised approximately 32 samples: some 20 Ad26.COV2.S vaccine recipients, 5 placebo recipients and 8 SARS-CoV-2 convalescent individuals. Participants in the trial were split at random into five groups of five each, receiving low-dose or high-dose Ad26.COV2.S once or twice, or else placebo on both occasions. Investigators remained blinded to trial group allocation during experiments and outcome assessment.

Beyond this particular receptor, the publication reports: Substantial breadth of spike-specific CD8+ and CD4+ T cell responses was reported after vaccination. The study was not powered for comparison of responses between vaccine doses or regimens. Ad26.COV2.S recipients had higher spike-specific TCR breadth than placebo recipients (P = 0.0014). Comparable non-spike TCR breadth was observed between vaccine and placebo recipients, consistent with only spike being contained in the vaccine. It was noted by the authors that total T cell responses may have been underestimated by the TCR breadth and depth analyses.

The immunoSEQ Assay was used to sequence TCRbeta CDR3 regions. After extraction, genomic DNA underwent amplification by bias-controlled multiplex PCR, followed by high-throughput sequencing. On the authors' methods: To quantify the absolute abundance of every unique TCRbeta CDR3 region, sequences were collapsed and filtered. Usable DNA was measured by amplifying reference genes present in all nucleated cells, and TCRbeta template counts were normalized to that usable DNA to estimate T cell fraction. Repertoire TCRs were annotated as SARS-CoV-2-specific when V gene, CDR3 amino acid sequence and J gene were exactly matched to a known reactive TCR set. The reference SARS-CoV-2 TCR set was derived from MIRA and filtered for enrichment in COVID-19-positive ImmuneCODE repertoires, a step that removed public or cross-reactive TCRs. Drawing on the MIRA antigens, annotated TCRs were analysed further at the level of specific ORF or position within ORF. Breadth was defined as annotated unique rearrangements over total unique productive rearrangements; depth was the summed frequency of those rearrangements. Two-sided Wilcoxon rank-sum tests were applied when comparing TCR breadth between groups. The table comes from immuneACCESS by way of TCRdb, which keeps in-frame sequences with V and J called. Part of the clones is missing from these tables; in studies checked, under half for an unresolved V gene and the rest for unknown reasons. V and J calls and clone size are those listed in that table; D and trimming were worked out from the DNA. This sample holds some 400,000 clones; about 89% were observed only once. In total, the top ten clones hold 1.9% of the sample.

Read against the paper, the sample's treatment or condition label means: roughly 20 received Ad26.COV2.S at low or high dose, single or two shots; 5 received placebo; per-sample allocation not given. For vaccine and placebo recipients, repertoires were sequenced using samples collected on day 63 after the first injection. Between 29 July and 7 August 2020, Cohort 1b enrolled 20 to 30 adults aged 18-55 years at one site in Boston, USA. As a vaccine, Ad26.COV2.S was a replication-incompetent adenovirus type 26 vector that expressed a prefusion-stabilized SARS-CoV-2 spike protein derived from the original Wuhan strain. Germline trimming amounts to 3 bases on V and 4 bases on J, with 9 as the count of junction bases outside the gene matches. The germline V gene supplies CDR1 SGDLS and CDR2 YYNGEE. Spanning cysteine to phenylalanine, the CDR3 consists of 15 amino acids. The sequence is cut down to CDR3 DNA, 45 bases in frame from base 1.

With respect to this clone: Its antigen remains unidentified. Per-base quality was not reported, and no clone a single base away is much larger than it.

The clonotype originates from a person aged 18-60 years who received the Ad26.COV2.S COVID-19 vaccine or a placebo. The V and J genes are TRBV9 and TRBJ1-1; the central 7 bases match TRBD1. Material: peripheral blood, obtained in a trial of Ad26.COV2.S vaccine versus placebo. The nucleotide sequence reads as follows: TGTGCCAGCAGCGGAGAGACAGGGACTACCACTGAAGCTTTCTTT. It codes for CASSGETGTTTEAFF.